This TCR beta chain was sequenced during a study of T cell responses to AZD1222 COVID-19 vaccine. Study outcomes and limitations: Only a handful of AZD1222 recipients, six or seven in all, had baseline seropositivity. Donor demographics were predominantly white British with a female majority; clonal diversity may be underestimated.

This CDR3 region has 13 residues. Looked up from germline, CDR1 is SGHTS and CDR2 is YDEGEE. The V end lost 2 bases, the J end lost 2 bases, and 7 bases lay between the germline ends. Sequenced by immunoSEQ multiplex PCR; TCRdb stores in-frame clones only, minus some. The sample consists of some 89,000 clones, roughly 90% of them appearing once. Details on this clone: Its matching antigen is unknown.

Specimen: peripheral blood, collected on day 0 of AZD1222 vaccination. This chain uses TRBV5-8 with TRBJ2-5, with no clear D. The TCR comes from an adult in good health. In DNA form, the CDR3 reads TGTGCCAGCAGCTTACGACGGCAAGAGACCCAGTACTTC. It translates to CASSLRRQETQYF.